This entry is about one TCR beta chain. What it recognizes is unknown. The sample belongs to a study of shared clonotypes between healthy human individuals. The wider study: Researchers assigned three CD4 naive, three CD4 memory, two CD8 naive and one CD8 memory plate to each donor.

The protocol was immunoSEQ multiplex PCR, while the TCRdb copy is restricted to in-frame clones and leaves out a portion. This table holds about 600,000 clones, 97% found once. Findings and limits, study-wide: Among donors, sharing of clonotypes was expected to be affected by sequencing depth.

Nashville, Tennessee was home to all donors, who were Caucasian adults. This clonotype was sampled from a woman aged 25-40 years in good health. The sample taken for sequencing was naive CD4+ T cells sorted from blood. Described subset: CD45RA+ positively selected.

The CDR3 here is CASSGGREDTQYF. The CDR3 DNA follows: TGTGCCAGCAGTGGCGGGCGGGAAGATACGCAGTATTTT. The gene calls are TRBV2 and TRBJ2-3; possible D gene TRBD2, 6 bases. The length of the CDR3 is 13 residues. Per the germline V gene, CDR1 is SNHLY and CDR2 is FYNNEI. Trimming pared 4 bases from V and 5 bases from J, leaving 10 bases between.